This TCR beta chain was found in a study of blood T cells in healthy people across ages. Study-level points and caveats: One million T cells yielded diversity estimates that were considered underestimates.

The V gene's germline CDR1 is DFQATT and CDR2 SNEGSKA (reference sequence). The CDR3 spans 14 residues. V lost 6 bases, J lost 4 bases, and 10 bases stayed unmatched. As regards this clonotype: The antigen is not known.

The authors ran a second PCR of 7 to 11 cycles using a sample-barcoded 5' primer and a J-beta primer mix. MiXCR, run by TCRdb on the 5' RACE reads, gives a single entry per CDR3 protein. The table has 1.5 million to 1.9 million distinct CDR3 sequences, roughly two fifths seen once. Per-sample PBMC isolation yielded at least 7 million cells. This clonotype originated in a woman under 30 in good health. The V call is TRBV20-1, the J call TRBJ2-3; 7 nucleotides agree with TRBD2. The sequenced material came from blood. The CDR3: CSAPEQAGSDTQYF. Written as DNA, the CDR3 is TGCAGTGCCCCAGAGCAAGCGGGGTCAGATACGCAGTATTTT.